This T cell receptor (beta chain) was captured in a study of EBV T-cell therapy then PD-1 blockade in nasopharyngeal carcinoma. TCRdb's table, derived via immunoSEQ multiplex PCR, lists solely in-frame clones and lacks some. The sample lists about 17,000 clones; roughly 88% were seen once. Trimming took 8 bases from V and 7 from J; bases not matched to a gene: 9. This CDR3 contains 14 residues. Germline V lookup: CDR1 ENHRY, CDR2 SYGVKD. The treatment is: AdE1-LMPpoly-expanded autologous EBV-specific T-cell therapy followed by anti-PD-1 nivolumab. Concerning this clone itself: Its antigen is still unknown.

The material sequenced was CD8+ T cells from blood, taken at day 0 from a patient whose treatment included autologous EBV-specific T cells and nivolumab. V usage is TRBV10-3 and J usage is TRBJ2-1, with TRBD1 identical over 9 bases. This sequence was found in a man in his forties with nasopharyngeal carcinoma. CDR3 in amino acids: CAIEQGASGNEQFF. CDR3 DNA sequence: TGTGCCATCGAACAGGGGGCGAGTGGGAATGAGCAGTTCTTC.